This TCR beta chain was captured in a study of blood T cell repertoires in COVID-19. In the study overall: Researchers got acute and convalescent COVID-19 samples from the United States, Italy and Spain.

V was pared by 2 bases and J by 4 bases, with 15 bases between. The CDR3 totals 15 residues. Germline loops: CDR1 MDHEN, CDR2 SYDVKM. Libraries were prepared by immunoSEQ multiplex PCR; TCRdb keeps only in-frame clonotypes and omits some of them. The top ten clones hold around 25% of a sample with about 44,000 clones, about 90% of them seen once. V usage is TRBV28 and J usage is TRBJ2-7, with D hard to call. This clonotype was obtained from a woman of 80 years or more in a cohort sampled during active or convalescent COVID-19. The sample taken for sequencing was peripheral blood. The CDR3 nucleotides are TGTGCCAGCAGTTTAGAACAGACAAGCCCGTACGAGCAGTACTTC. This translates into CASSLEQTSPYEQYF.